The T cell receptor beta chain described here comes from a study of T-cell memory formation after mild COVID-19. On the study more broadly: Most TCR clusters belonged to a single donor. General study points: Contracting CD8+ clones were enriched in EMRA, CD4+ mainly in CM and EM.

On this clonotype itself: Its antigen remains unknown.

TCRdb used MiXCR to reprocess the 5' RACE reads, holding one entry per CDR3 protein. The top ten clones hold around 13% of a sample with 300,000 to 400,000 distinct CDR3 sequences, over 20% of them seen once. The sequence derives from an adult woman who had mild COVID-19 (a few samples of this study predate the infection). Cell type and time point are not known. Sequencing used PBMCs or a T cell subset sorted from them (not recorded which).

The CDR3 is CASSKDSRPSDYGYTF. The CDR3 nucleotides read TGTGCCAGCAGTAAGGACAGCCGCCCGTCTGACTATGGCTACACCTTC. The rearrangement uses TRBV7-2 and TRBJ1-2; the D gene is possibly TRBD1 (6 bases). The germline CDR1 and CDR2 sequences are SGHTA and FQGNSA. CDR3 length equals 16 residues. Trimming pared 6 bases from V and 3 bases from J, leaving 20 bases between.